One sample yielded the 29 T cell receptor beta chains listed below, sequenced in a study of long-term antiretroviral therapy in people with HIV (dated by TCRdb to between 2021 and 2022). Sequencing of the TRB variable region was done with the immunoSEQ hsTCRB v3.0 assay at survey level resolution. As stored in TCRdb, this immuneACCESS dataset retains in-frame rearrangements with V and J assigned. A fraction of the clones does not appear; measured against another copy, unresolved V genes explain less than half of the discrepancy, and the remainder lacks a known reason. Recorded for this sample are about 26,000 clones; 75% to 85% of them occurred a single time. Of the sample, approximately 15% is held by the ten largest clones. The sample in question was unsorted PBMCs, obtained 2.9 years after starting antiretroviral therapy. These receptors were collected from a man in his fifties or sixties with HIV.

This clone was seen only a few times. CDR3 sequence (DNA): TGTGCCAGCAGTTTAGTCGGGACAACCTATGGCTACACCTTC. Translated: CASSLVGTTYGYTF. The J gene is TRBJ1-2, the V gene TRBV28; D is possibly TRBD1 (6 bases). V was pared by 2 bases and J by 4 bases, with 11 bases between. Germline loops: CDR1 MDHEN, CDR2 SYDVKM. The CDR3 extends over 14 amino acids.

The chain links TRBV7-8 to TRBJ1-5; weak D call: TRBD1 (6 bases). Germline assignment: CDR1 SGHVS and CDR2 FQNEAQ. Trimming took 2 bases from V and 6 from J, leaving 11 bases between them. This CDR3 contains 14 residues. Here the CDR3 DNA reads TGTGCCAGCAGCTTAAGGGGGGAAGTTCAGCCCCAGCATTTT. It is translated as CASSLRGEVQPQHF. Full variable domain (missing parts from reference TRBV7-8 and TRBJ1-5): GAGVSQSPRYKVAKRGQDVALRCDPISGHVSLFWYQQALGQGPEFLTYFQNEAQLDKSGLPSDRFFAERPEGSVSTLKIQRTQQEDSAVYLCASSLRGEVQPQHFGDGTRLSIL.

This chain connects TRBV6-6 to TRBJ1-1, with TRBD1 matching over 8 bases. Germline lookup yields CDR1 MNHNY and CDR2 SVGAGI (reference sequence). With V trimmed by 6 bases and J by 11 bases, 5 bases remained unmatched. The CDR3 spans 11 residues. The CDR3 is CASSRQGWAFF. The DNA for the CDR3 is TGTGCCAGCAGCAGACAGGGGTGGGCTTTCTTT.

In its sample, this clone was seen a few times. The rearrangement links TRBV18 to TRBJ2-5, with 9 bases identical to TRBD1. Germline CDR1 and CDR2: KGHSH and LQKENI. The CDR3 is 15 amino acids. The J segment lost 6 bases and the V segment lost 0 bases, leaving 5 bases of the junction unmatched. CDR3: CASSPPQGASKTQYF. In DNA, the CDR3 is TGTGCCAGCTCACCACCACAGGGGGCGTCGAAGACCCAGTACTTC.

V gene TRBV27 combines with J gene TRBJ2-7; 9 bases agree with TRBD2. The CDR3 runs to 19 residues. Germline V gene sequence: CDR1 MNHEY, CDR2 SMNVEV (reference sequence). V gave up 5 bases and J gave up 4 bases; unmatched junction bases: 21. CDR3 protein: CASSRVQPGLAGSGYEQYF. The CDR3, as DNA: TGTGCCAGCAGTAGAGTCCAGCCGGGGCTAGCGGGATCCGGATACGAGCAGTACTTC.

The chain uses TRBV5-8 and TRBJ1-3; D not certain. The CDR3 is made up of 14 amino acids. With 3 bases removed from V and 6 bases from J, the gap between germline ends came to 13 bases. Germline lookup yields CDR1 SGHTS and CDR2 YDEGEE. CDR3 nucleotide sequence: TGTGCCAGCAGCTGGCGACCGGTAGAAAACACCATATATTTT. It is translated as CASSWRPVENTIYF.

This chain joins TRBV18 and TRBJ2-3; D is perhaps TRBD1 (5 bases). This CDR3 has 14 residues. V lost 2 bases and J lost 4, with 10 bases in between. CDR1 is KGHSH, CDR2 LQKENI, per germline. The CDR3 coding sequence is TGTGCCAGCTCACCAATCAGGGATGCAGATACGCAGTATTTT. Protein sequence: CASSPIRDADTQYF.

The V and J genes are TRBV28 and TRBJ1-1; no definite D call. The V and J ends lost 2 bases and 4 bases respectively, with 11 bases between them. The CDR3 spans 14 residues. CDR1 is MDHEN, CDR2 SYDVKM, per germline. CDR3 region: CASSLENRGTEAFF. The CDR3 DNA sequence: TGTGCCAGCAGTTTAGAAAACCGGGGCACTGAAGCTTTCTTT.

The chain employs TRBV19 and TRBJ1-2, with D maybe TRBD1 (5 bases). Germline V gene data show CDR1 as LNHDA and CDR2 as SQIVND (reference sequence). V gave up 3 bases and J gave up 8 bases, with 16 bases separating them. This CDR3 spans 14 amino acids. The CDR3 DNA reads as TGTGCCAGTAGTATCCCGCAGGGAGCGAGGGGCTACACCTTC. Amino acid sequence: CASSIPQGARGYTF.

This rearrangement joins TRBV7-2 to TRBJ2-5; 7 positions match TRBD2. The CDR3 loop spans 14 amino acids. After removal of 5 bases from V and 5 bases from J, the junction contained 8 bases not matched to a gene. The V gene's germline CDR1 is SGHTA and CDR2 FQGNSA. The CDR3 nucleotides read TGTGCCAGCAGCACCGGGCCACTAGCGGAGACCCAGTACTTC. Its protein is CASSTGPLAETQYF.

This chain uses TRBV11-3 with TRBJ1-6, with D maybe TRBD1 (5 bases). Germline-derived CDR1 and CDR2 are SGHNT and YENEEA. Trimming left V 4 bases short and J 9 bases short, with 10 bases between. The CDR3 is 13 residues long. CDR3 amino acids: CASSWDLTSPLHF. The DNA for the CDR3 is TGTGCCAGCAGCTGGGACCTTACTTCACCCCTCCACTTT.

This chain links TRBV7-2 with TRBJ1-6; a weak D match, TRBD1 (6 bases). This CDR3 is built from 16 residues. Per the germline V gene, CDR1 is SGHTA and CDR2 is FQGNSA. Trimming removed 0 bases from V and 8 bases from J, with 14 bases in between. CDR3 sequence (DNA): TGTGCCAGCAGCTTAGCATCGGGGGGCGGGTATTCACCCCTCCACTTT. This gives the protein CASSLASGGGYSPLHF.

This clone was seen more than once but under ten times. V is TRBV27 and J is TRBJ1-2; D remains unclear. Trimming took 7 bases from V and 8 from J, leaving 14 bases between them. Germline V gives CDR1 MNHEY, CDR2 SMNVEV (reference sequence). This CDR3 comprises 12 residues. As DNA, the CDR3 is TGTGCCAGCAAAGGGAACAGTTGGGGCTACACCTTC. Translated, it gives CASKGNSWGYTF.

J is TRBJ2-1 and V is TRBV7-3; TRBD2 aligns across 7 bases. With 1 base clipped from V and 6 bases from J, the junction kept 15 bases outside the gene matches. The CDR3 consists of 18 residues. CDR1 SGHTA and CDR2 FQGTGA come from the germline V gene. In DNA, the CDR3 is TGTGCCAGCAGCTTAAGGGAGGGAGCGTTCGGGGGGAGCAATGAGCAGTTCTTC. Translated, it gives CASSLREGAFGGSNEQFF.

In nucleotides, the CDR3 is TGTGCCAGCAGTCGACAGGGTGGTTTGCGCGAGCAGTACTTC. It translates to CASSRQGGLREQYF. This rearrangement joins TRBV28 to TRBJ2-7; TRBD1 matches 7 bases. The CDR3 is made up of 14 amino acids. Germline values: CDR1 MDHEN, CDR2 SYDVKM. Trimming cost V 5 bases and J 6 bases; bases outside gene matches: 10.

The table lists this clone with a few counts. The chain uses TRBV6-5 and TRBJ1-1, with 12 bases fitting TRBD1. With V trimmed by 2 bases and J by 11 bases, 6 bases remained unmatched. CDR3 length: 14 amino acids. CDR1 and CDR2 (germline): MNHEY, SVGAGI. CDR3 in DNA: TGTGCCAGCAGTTACGCGGGACAGGGGGCGAGCGCTTTCTTT. It codes for CASSYAGQGASAFF.

The J gene is TRBJ2-1, the V gene TRBV5-1; D might be TRBD1 (5 bases). Germline CDR1 reads SGHRS; CDR2 reads YFSETQ. CDR3 length: 15 residues. Between the trimmed V and J ends, which lost 0 bases and 4 bases, there was a span of 11 bases. The CDR3 region is CASSLDDSRYNEQFF. The CDR3, as DNA: TGCGCCAGCAGCTTGGACGACAGCAGGTACAATGAGCAGTTCTTC.

This clone was picked up one time. V gene TRBV7-2 combines with J gene TRBJ2-7, with 7 bases fitting TRBD1. The germline gives CDR1 SGHTA, CDR2 FQGNSA. The CDR3 covers 13 residues. Losses at the gene ends were 4 bases for V and 3 bases for J; bases not matched to a gene: 3. CDR3 DNA: TGTGCCAGCAGCTCGAACAGGGGCTACGAGCAGTACTTC. Amino acids: CASSSNRGYEQYF.

The rearrangement uses TRBV7-9 and TRBJ2-1; 10 bases are a match to TRBD2. Germline V gene data show CDR1 as SEHNR and CDR2 as FQNEAQ (reference sequence). V was clipped by 1 base and J by 5 bases; unmatched bases: 8. This CDR3 has 17 residues. The DNA for the CDR3 is TGTGCCAGCAGCTTAGACGGGGGGCTAGCGGGGGACAATGAGCAGTTCTTC. Its translation is CASSLDGGLAGDNEQFF.

The chain uses TRBV28 and TRBJ1-4; a possible D gene is TRBD1 (5 bases). V shed 2 bases and J shed 10 bases, with 14 bases lying between them. In germline, CDR1 is MDHEN, CDR2 SYDVKM. The CDR3 sequence is 14 residues long. CDR3 amino acids: CASSLQGRSGKLFF. The DNA for the CDR3 is TGTGCCAGCAGTTTACAGGGTCGATCGGGAAAACTGTTTTTT.

The V and J genes are TRBV9 and TRBJ2-6; D tentatively fits TRBD1 or TRBD2 (5 bases each). V lost 4 bases to trimming and J lost 2 bases, with 7 bases between them. This CDR3 region has 14 residues. CDR1 and CDR2 from the germline V gene are SGDLS and YYNGEE. The DNA for the CDR3 is TGTGCCAGCAGCTTGGGGGCTGGGGCCAACGTCCTGACTTTC. The encoded protein is CASSLGAGANVLTF.

This clone was detected only once. This chain uses TRBV7-2 with TRBJ2-7; D gene unclear. This CDR3 has 13 residues. Trimming pared 3 bases from V and 3 bases from J, leaving 9 bases between. CDR1 is SGHTA, CDR2 FQGNSA, per germline. In DNA, the CDR3 is TGTGCCAGCAGCTTTGGGTCGGGCTACGAGCAGTACTTC. Its protein is CASSFGSGYEQYF.

The V and J genes are TRBV6-1 and TRBJ2-3; 9 nucleotides agree with TRBD2. The V gene end was trimmed by 4 bases and the J gene end by 0 bases; junction bases not matched to a gene: 14. Germline V gene lookup returns CDR1 MNHNS and CDR2 SASEGT. The CDR3 contains 19 residues. The CDR3 reads CASSGPGLAYADSTDTQYF. In DNA, the CDR3 is TGTGCCAGCAGTGGGCCGGGACTAGCTTATGCGGATAGCACAGATACGCAGTATTTT.

The gene calls are TRBV30 and TRBJ1-5; 7 bases are a match to TRBD1. The CDR3 covers 13 residues. CDR1 is GTSNPN and CDR2 is SVGIG in the germline V gene (reference sequence). The ends lost 2 bases at V and 4 bases at J; junction bases unmatched: 2. The CDR3 DNA reads TGTGCCTGGAGTCTACAGGGGAATCAGCCCCAGCATTTT. Amino acids: CAWSLQGNQPQHF. Supplemented by reference TRBV30 and TRBJ1-5, the full variable domain reads SQTIHQWPATLVQPVGSPLSLECTVEGTSNPNLYWYRQAAGRGLQLLFYSVGIGQISSEVPQNLSASRPQDRQFILSSKKLLLSDSGFYLCAWSLQGNQPQHFGDGTRLSIL.

This clone has just a few counts. The rearrangement uses TRBV28 and TRBJ1-2; D gene unclear. The CDR3 length is 13 residues. The germline V gene encodes CDR1 MDHEN and CDR2 SYDVKM. V was cut by 6 bases and J by 2 bases, with 10 bases left in between. The CDR3 sequence: CASRIGSNYGYTF. The CDR3 region has the DNA TGTGCCAGCAGGATCGGTTCGAACTATGGCTACACCTTC.

The rearrangement links TRBV2 to TRBJ2-7, with D possibly TRBD1 on 5 matching bases. V was clipped by 2 bases and J by 0 bases, with 14 bases between them. The CDR3 consists of 16 residues. CDR1 and CDR2 (germline): SNHLY, FYNNEI. The CDR3 region is CASSEQTALSSYEQYF. CDR3 DNA: TGTGCCAGCAGTGAACAGACAGCCCTGAGCTCCTACGAGCAGTACTTC. Complete variable domain (other parts from reference TRBV2 and TRBJ2-7): EPEVTQTPSHQVTQMGQEVILRCVPISNHLYFYWYRQILGQKVEFLVSFYNNEISEKSEIFDDQFSVERPDGSNFTLKIRSTKLEDSAMYFCASSEQTALSSYEQYFGPGTRLTVT.

The rearrangement uses TRBV11-2 and TRBJ2-7; 8 bases are a match to TRBD2. The CDR3 has 16 amino acids. CDR1 is SGHAT and CDR2 is FQNNGV in the germline V gene. The trim removed 3 bases at V and 2 bases at J, leaving 9 bases unmatched. CDR3 in amino acids: CASSFRGGESPYEQYF. For the CDR3, the DNA is TGTGCCAGCAGCTTTCGGGGGGGCGAAAGTCCCTACGAGCAGTACTTC.

To note about this clone: This same CDR3 is encoded by further DNA sequences in the sample. This chain links TRBV4-3 with TRBJ2-1, with 8 nucleotides matching TRBD2. Trimming removed 1 base from V and 4 bases from J; junction bases left unmatched: 3. Germline CDR1 LGHNA, CDR2 YSLEER. This CDR3 comprises 15 residues. This chain's CDR3 is CASSQVAGGYNEQFF. The CDR3 coding sequence is TGCGCCAGCAGCCAAGTGGCGGGGGGATACAATGAGCAGTTCTTC.

In its sample, this clone was seen a few times. The rearrangement joins TRBV28 to TRBJ2-3; the match to TRBD2 covers 7 bases. The CDR3 length is 15 residues. Trimming cost V 2 bases and J 3 bases; bases outside gene matches: 5. Germline V gene sequence: CDR1 MDHEN, CDR2 SYDVKM. As DNA, the CDR3 is TGTGCCAGCAGTTTAAACCTGGGGGGGACAGATACGCAGTATTTT. Amino acid sequence: CASSLNLGGTDTQYF.